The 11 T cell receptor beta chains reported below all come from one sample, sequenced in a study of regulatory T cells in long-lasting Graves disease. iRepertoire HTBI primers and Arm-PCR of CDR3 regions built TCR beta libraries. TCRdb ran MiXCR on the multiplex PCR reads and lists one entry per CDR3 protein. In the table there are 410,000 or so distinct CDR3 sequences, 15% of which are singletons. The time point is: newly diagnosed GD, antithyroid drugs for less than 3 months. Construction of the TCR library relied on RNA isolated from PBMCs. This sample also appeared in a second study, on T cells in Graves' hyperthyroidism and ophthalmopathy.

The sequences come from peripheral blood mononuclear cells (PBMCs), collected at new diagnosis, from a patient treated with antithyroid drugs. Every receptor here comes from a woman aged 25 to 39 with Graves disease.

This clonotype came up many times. CDR3 DNA: TGTGCCAGCAGCCACAATTCCCGGACCAGATCACCCGCCCAGAACACTGAAGCTTTCTTT. This codes for CASSHNSRTRSPAQNTEAFF. This rearrangement joins TRBV3-1 to TRBJ1-1; D not certain. The germline V gene has CDR1 LGHDT and CDR2 YNNKEL (reference sequence). V was clipped by 3 bases and J by 1 base, with 27 bases between them. This CDR3 is 20 amino acids long.

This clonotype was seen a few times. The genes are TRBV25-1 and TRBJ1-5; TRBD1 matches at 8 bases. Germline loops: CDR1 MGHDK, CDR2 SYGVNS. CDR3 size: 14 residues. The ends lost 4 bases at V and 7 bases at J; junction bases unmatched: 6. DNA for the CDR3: TGTGCCAGCAGTGGCAGGGGGCCGCAACAGCCCCAGCATTTT. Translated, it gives CASSGRGPQQPQHF.

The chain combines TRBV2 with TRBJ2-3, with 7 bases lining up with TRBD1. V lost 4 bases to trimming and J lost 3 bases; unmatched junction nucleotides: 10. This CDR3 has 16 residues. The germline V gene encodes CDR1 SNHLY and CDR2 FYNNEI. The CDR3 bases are TGTGCCAGCAGTGGAGGGGGCATTATGTCGACAGATACGCAGTATTTT. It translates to CASSGGGIMSTDTQYF.

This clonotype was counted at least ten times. In DNA form, the CDR3 reads TGTGCCAGCAGCTCGGAATTAGGACTAGTCCGCGAGCAGTACTTC. This encodes CASSSELGLVREQYF. The chain has TRBV7-2 and TRBJ2-7; 7 bases align to TRBD2. The germline V gene has CDR1 SGHTA and CDR2 FQGNSA. The CDR3 extends over 15 amino acids. The V gene end was trimmed by 4 bases and the J gene end by 6 bases; junction bases not matched to a gene: 12.

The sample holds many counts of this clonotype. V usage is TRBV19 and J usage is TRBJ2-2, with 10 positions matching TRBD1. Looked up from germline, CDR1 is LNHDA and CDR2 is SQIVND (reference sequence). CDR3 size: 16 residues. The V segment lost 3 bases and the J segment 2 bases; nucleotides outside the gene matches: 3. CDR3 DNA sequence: TGTGCCAGTAGTATCGACAGGGGGCTAAACACCGGGGAGCTGTTTTTT. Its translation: CASSIDRGLNTGELFF. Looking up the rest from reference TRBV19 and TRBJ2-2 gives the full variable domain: DGGITQSPKYLFRKEGQNVTLSCEQNLNHDAMYWYRQDPGQGLRLIYYSQIVNDFQKGDIAEGYSVSREKKESFPLTVTSAQKNPTAFYLCASSIDRGLNTGELFFGEGSRLTVL.

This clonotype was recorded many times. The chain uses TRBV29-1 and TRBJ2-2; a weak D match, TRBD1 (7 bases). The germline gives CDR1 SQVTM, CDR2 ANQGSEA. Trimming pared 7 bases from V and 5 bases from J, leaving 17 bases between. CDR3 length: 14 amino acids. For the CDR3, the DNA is TGCAGCGCCTACGACAGGGCGGGGACCGGGGAGCTGTTTTTT. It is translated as CSAYDRAGTGELFF.

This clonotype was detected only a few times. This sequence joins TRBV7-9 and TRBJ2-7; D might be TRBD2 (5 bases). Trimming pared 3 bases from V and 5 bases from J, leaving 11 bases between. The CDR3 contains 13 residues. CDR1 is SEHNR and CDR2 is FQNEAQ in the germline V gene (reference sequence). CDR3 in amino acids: CASSFEGDHEQYF. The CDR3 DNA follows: TGTGCCAGCAGCTTCGAGGGAGACCACGAGCAGTACTTC.

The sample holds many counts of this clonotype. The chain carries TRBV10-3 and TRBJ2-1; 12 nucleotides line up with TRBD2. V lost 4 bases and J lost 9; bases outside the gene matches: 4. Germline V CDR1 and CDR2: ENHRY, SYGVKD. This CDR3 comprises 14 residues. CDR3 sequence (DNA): TGTGCCATCAGTGGACTAGCGGGAGTTTTTGAGCAGTTCTTC. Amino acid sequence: CAISGLAGVFEQFF.

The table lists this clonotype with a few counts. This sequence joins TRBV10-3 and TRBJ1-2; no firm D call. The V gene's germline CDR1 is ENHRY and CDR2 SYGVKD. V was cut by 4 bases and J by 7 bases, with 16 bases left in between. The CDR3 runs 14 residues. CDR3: CAISADKAVAGYTF. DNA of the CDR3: TGTGCCATCAGTGCCGACAAAGCAGTCGCTGGCTACACCTTC.

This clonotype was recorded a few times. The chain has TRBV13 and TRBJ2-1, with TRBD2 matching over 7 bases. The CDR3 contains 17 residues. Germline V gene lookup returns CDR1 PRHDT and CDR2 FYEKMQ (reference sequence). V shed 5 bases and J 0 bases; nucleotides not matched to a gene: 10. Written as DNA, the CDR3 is TGTGCCAGCAGCGCCCAAAGGCGGGAGTTCTCCTACAATGAGCAGTTCTTC. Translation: CASSAQRREFSYNEQFF. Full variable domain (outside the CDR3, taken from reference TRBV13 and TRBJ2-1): AAGVIQSPRHLIKEKRETATLKCYPIPRHDTVYWYQQGPGQDPQFLISFYEKMQSDKGSIPDRFSAQQFSDYHSELNMSSLELGDSALYFCASSAQRREFSYNEQFFGPGTRLTVL.

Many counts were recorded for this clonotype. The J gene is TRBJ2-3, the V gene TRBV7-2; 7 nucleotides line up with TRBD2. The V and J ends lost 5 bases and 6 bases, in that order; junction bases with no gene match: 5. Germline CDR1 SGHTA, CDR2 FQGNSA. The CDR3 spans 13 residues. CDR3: CASSRDYADTQYF. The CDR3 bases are TGTGCCAGCAGCAGGGACTACGCGGATACGCAGTATTTT.